This entry concerns a single T cell receptor (beta chain). Its specificity is unknown. The entry originates in a study of human T cells and chemical hapten exposure. Study at large: The study patch tested 0.01% DPC on the upper back and read results at 6 days. The study, taken as a whole, reports: Because all patients had alopecia, their immune responses might differ from healthy ones. The number of TCRs above 1 in 1000 frequency did not change after DPC sensitization.

Stated time point: patch test 3, about 24 weeks after DPC sensitization. The treatment denotes: therapeutic diphenylcyclopropenone sensitization with weekly scalp DPC. A single record per CDR3 protein comes from TCRdb applying MiXCR to the RACE reads. This table holds tens of thousands of distinct CDR3 sequences, around 9.9% found once. The CDR3 consists of 15 residues. The V call is TRBV3-2, the J call TRBJ2-7; the listed D gene, TRBD2, was not tested against the DNA. TRBV3-2 is termed a pseudogene. The receptor's source is a woman between 25 and 40 years old with alopecia areata. Some clones in this sample may be carry-over from other donors' samples. The material sequenced was whole blood, taken in connection with sensitization to the hapten diphenylcyclopropenone (DPC). This chain's CDR3 is CASRRHLGPSYEQYF. The CDR3 DNA reads as TGTGCCAGCAGGCGCCATCTGGGCCCTTCCTACGAGCAGTACTTC.